This T cell receptor beta chain stems from a study of cytomegalovirus exposure and HLA in healthy donors. For the study at large: HLA-typed donors were the source of about 85 million unique TCRs, which an early data release held.

PCR primers comprised 60 Vbeta and 13 Jbeta primers. The repertoire was sequenced with immunoSEQ multiplex PCR; TCRdb's copy has only in-frame clones and lacks some. The sample consists of about 160,000 clones, around 69% of them appearing once. This clone has a single count. No antigen is known for it. The study's findings and limits: As a later analysis showed, several of the most significant clusters appeared to be linked to common viral pathogens. Rarity marked most TCR sequences, yet some public TCRs occurred in many donors. Reportedly, HLA-A and HLA-B alleles of most subjects were accurately predicted from TCR beta.

The sequenced material came from PBMCs. This clonotype originated in a man aged 60-69 years in good health and CMV-seronegative.

CDR3 DNA: TGTGCCAGCAGGTCCCCGGGACTAGAAGACGAGCAGTACTTC. Its translation is CASRSPGLEDEQYF. The chain joins TRBV28 to TRBJ2-7; 8 positions agree with TRBD2. This CDR3 spans 14 amino acids. CDR1 and CDR2 from the germline V gene are MDHEN and SYDVKM. V trimming: 6 bases; J trimming: 5 bases; junction bases outside the gene matches: 9.